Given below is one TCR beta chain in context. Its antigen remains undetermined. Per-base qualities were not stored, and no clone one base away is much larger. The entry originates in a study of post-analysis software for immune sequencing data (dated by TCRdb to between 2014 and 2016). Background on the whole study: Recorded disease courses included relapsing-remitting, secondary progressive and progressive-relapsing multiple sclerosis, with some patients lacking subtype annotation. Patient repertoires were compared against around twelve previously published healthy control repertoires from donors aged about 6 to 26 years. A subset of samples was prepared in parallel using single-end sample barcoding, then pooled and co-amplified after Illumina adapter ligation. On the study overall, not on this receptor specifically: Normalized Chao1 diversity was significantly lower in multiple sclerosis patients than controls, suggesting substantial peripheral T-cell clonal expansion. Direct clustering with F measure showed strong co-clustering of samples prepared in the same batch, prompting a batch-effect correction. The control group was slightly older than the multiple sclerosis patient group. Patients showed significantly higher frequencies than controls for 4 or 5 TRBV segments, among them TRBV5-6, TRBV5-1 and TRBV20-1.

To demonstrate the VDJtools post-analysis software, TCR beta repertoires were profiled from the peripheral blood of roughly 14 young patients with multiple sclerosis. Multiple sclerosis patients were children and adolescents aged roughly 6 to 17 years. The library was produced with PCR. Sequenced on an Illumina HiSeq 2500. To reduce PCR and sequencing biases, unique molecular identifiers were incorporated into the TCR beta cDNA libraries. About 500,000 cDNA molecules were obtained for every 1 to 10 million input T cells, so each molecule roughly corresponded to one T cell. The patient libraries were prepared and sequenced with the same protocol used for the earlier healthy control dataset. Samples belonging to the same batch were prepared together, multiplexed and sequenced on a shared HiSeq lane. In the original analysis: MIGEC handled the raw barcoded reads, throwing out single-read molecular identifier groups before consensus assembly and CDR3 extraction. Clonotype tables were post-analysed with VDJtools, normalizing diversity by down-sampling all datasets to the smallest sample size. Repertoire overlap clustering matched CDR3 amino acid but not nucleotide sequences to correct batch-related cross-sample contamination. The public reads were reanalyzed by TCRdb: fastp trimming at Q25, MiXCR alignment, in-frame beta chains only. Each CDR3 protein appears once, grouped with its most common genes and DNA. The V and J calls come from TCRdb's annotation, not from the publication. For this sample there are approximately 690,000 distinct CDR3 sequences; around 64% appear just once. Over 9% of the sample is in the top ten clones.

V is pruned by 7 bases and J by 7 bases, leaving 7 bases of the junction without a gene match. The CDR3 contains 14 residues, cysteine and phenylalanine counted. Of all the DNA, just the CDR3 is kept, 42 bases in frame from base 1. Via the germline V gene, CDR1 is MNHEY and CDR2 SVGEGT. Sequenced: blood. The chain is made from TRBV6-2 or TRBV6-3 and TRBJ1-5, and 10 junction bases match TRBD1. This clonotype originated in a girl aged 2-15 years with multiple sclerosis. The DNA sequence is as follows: TGTGCCAGCAACACCGGGACAGGGGCCCAGCCCCAGCATTTT. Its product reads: CASNTGTGAQPQHF.